This T cell receptor beta chain is drawn from a study of neurological immune-mediated disorders. Study context: Of some 34 multiple sclerosis patients, around 30 were relapsing-remitting and 3 secondary progressive. Findings of the study overall: The study found no CDR3 amino acid sequences shared by expanded clones across subjects, suggesting private repertoires in all groups.

With 10-nucleotide random UMIs included, cDNA was synthesized by 5'RACE. TCRdb re-analysed the 5' RACE reads in MiXCR, keeping a single row per CDR3 protein. In the table there are approximately 50,000 distinct CDR3 sequences, about 3.7% of which are singletons. This clonotype was seen many times. Antigen unknown. In germline, CDR1 is ENHRY, CDR2 SYGVKD. J was trimmed by 2 bases and V by 3 bases; bases with no gene match: 8. CDR3 length equals 17 residues. The chain recombines TRBV10-3 with TRBJ2-5; 11 nucleotides align to TRBD2. This receptor was taken from a middle-aged man with multiple sclerosis. Source material: PBMCs. In DNA, the CDR3 is TGTGCCATCAGTGAACCCGAGGGACTAGCGGTTCAAGAGACCCAGTACTTC. This gives the protein CAISEPEGLAVQETQYF.